Following are 21 T cell receptor beta chains from one sample sequenced in a study of OX40 agonist ivuxolimab in advanced cancers. The library was prepared using the immunoSEQ multiplex PCR assay. TCRdb limited this immuneACCESS table to in-frame rearrangements with V and J called. A share of clones is missing; checked studies link under half to unresolved V genes, and the rest is unexplained. The sample contains approximately 74,000 clones, around 90% of them found a single time. The top ten clones comprise roughly 0.54% of the sample. The specimen comprised CD4+ or CD8+ T cells sorted from blood, sampled in a trial of the OX40 agonist ivuxolimab. Receptors originate from an adult with an advanced solid tumor such as melanoma, head and neck, liver or kidney cancer.

V gene TRBV28 combines with J gene TRBJ2-7, with TRBD1 identical over 8 bases. V lost 5 bases to trimming and J lost 3 bases; unmatched junction nucleotides: 9. The CDR3 contains 15 residues. Per germline, CDR1 MDHEN and CDR2 SYDVKM. The CDR3 here is CASSGQGGRNYEQYF. The CDR3 region has the DNA TGTGCCAGCAGTGGACAGGGAGGTCGAAACTACGAGCAGTACTTC. Looking up the rest from reference TRBV28 and TRBJ2-7 gives the full variable domain: DVKVTQSSRYLVKRTGEKVFLECVQDMDHENMFWYRQDPGLGLRLIYFSYDVKMKEKGDIPEGYSVSREKKERFSLILESASTNQTSMYLCASSGQGGRNYEQYFGPGTRLTVT.

The V call is TRBV11-3, the J call TRBJ2-1; 7 nucleotides line up with TRBD2. Germline values: CDR1 SGHNT, CDR2 YENEEA. This CDR3 has 14 residues. Unmatched junction bases numbered 5, after V lost 1 base and J lost 8 bases. The CDR3 region has the DNA TGTGCCAGCAGCTTAGTTGCTACTAGCGATGAGCAGTTCTTC. It specifies CASSLVATSDEQFF.

The V and J genes are TRBV6-4 and TRBJ2-2; TRBD1 might be the D (5 bases). Germline V gene sequence: CDR1 MRHNA, CDR2 SNTAGT. This CDR3 spans 14 amino acids. V was clipped by 5 bases and J by 8 bases, with 15 bases between them. The CDR3 sequence is CASSPNFNRGELFF. CDR3 nucleotide sequence: TGTGCCAGCAGTCCTAACTTCAACAGGGGGGAGCTGTTTTTT.

This clone is a singleton in its sample. Sequence at one end of the junction differs from germline and may be a read error. The genes are TRBV7-7 and TRBJ2-5, with D hard to call. Germline CDR1 and CDR2: SSHAT and FNYEAQ (reference sequence). CDR3 length equals 13 residues. CDR3 sequence reads: CASSLGQIQTQYF. CDR3 coding DNA: TGTGCTAGCAGCTTAGGGCAGATACAGACCCAGTACTTC.

This clone was detected a few times. The rearrangement uses TRBV18 and TRBJ2-1, with 12 nucleotides matching TRBD2. V gave up 3 bases and J gave up 8 bases; unmatched junction bases: 11. The CDR3 is made up of 17 amino acids. Germline V lookup: CDR1 KGHSH, CDR2 LQKENI. The CDR3 DNA sequence: TGTGCCAGCTCACCCCCTATAGGACTAGCGGGGTGGGATGAGCAGTTCTTC. Translating it yields CASSPPIGLAGWDEQFF. The full variable domain, completed using reference TRBV18 and TRBJ2-1, is NAGVMQNPRHLVRRRGQEARLRCSPMKGHSHVYWYRQLPEEGLKFMVYLQKENIIDESGMPKERFSAEFPKEGPSILRIQQVVRGDSAAYFCASSPPIGLAGWDEQFFGPGTRLTVL.

The chain employs TRBV21-1 and TRBJ2-5. TRBV21-1 is a documented pseudogene. The CDR3 runs 16 residues. CDR3 sequence (DNA): TGTGCCAGCAGCAAAGATGTAGGAATGTACCAAGAGACCCAGTACTTC. It is translated as CASSKDVGMYQETQYF.

This clone has just one count. This sequence joins TRBV5-1 and TRBJ1-5, with 8 bases that match TRBD1. The CDR3 is 18 residues long. Looked up from germline, CDR1 is SGHRS and CDR2 is YFSETQ. The V segment lost 0 bases and the J segment 0 bases; nucleotides outside the gene matches: 8. The CDR3 sequence: CASSLVQGAWDSNQPQHF. In nucleotides, the CDR3 is TGCGCCAGCAGCTTGGTCCAGGGGGCGTGGGATAGCAATCAGCCCCAGCATTTT. The complete variable domain, with remaining parts taken from reference TRBV5-1 and TRBJ1-5, reads KAGVTQTPRYLIKTRGQQVTLSCSPISGHRSVSWYQQTPGQGLQFLFEYFSETQRNKGNFPGRFSGRQFSNSRSEMNVSTLELGDSALYLCASSLVQGAWDSNQPQHFGDGTRLSIL.

J is TRBJ2-1 and V is TRBV27; D remains unclear. The CDR3 contains 16 residues. Germline CDR1 reads MNHEY; CDR2 reads SMNVEV (reference sequence). V lost 3 bases and J 0 bases, leaving 12 bases between the germline ends. The CDR3 DNA reads TGTGCCAGCAGTTTGGGATACTCGCGCTCCTACAATGAGCAGTTCTTC. It is translated as CASSLGYSRSYNEQFF.

The V gene is TRBV6-5, the J gene TRBJ2-1, with a weak D call TRBD2 (6 bases). The V and J ends lost 11 bases and 7 bases respectively, with 15 bases between them. Germline values: CDR1 MNHEY, CDR2 SVGAGI. CDR3 length equals 12 residues. The CDR3 coding sequence is TGTGCCGCAAGGAGGGCCGAAAATGAGCAGTTCTTC. It specifies CAARRAENEQFF.

A single count supports this clone. The germline gene is not matched at one end of the junction; a read error may be the cause. The chain joins TRBV11-3 to TRBJ1-1; D might be TRBD1 (5 bases). The CDR3 loop spans 14 amino acids. Germline lookup yields CDR1 SGHNT and CDR2 YENEEA. The CDR3 coding sequence is TGTGCCAGCAGCTTAGGACCTGACAGCAAAATAATCTCTTTT. Translating gives CASSLGPDSKIISF.

The chain recombines TRBV7-3 with TRBJ2-3; D is uncertain. V was trimmed by 2 bases and J by 4 bases, leaving 13 bases between them. The CDR3 loop spans 15 amino acids. Germline CDR1 and CDR2: SGHTA and FQGTGA. CDR3 nucleotides: TGTGCCAGCAGCTTAGAGGCCCGAGCTGCAGATACGCAGTATTTT. Its translation is CASSLEARAADTQYF.

The V and J genes are TRBV5-1 and TRBJ1-1; D possibly corresponds to TRBD1 (5 bases). The V and J ends lost 4 bases and 4 bases respectively, with 17 bases between them. Germline CDR1 and CDR2: SGHRS and YFSETQ. The length of the CDR3 is 15 residues. The DNA of the CDR3 is TGCGCCAGCAGCGCCGTTACAGGCGAAGGCACTGAAGCTTTCTTT. Amino acids: CASSAVTGEGTEAFF.

The V and J genes are TRBV2 and TRBJ1-5; D is possibly TRBD1 (6 bases). Germline CDR1 reads SNHLY; CDR2 reads FYNNEI. The CDR3 is 13 residues long. Trimming pared 6 bases from V and 6 bases from J, leaving 12 bases between. CDR3 nucleotide sequence: TGTGCCAGCAGCCGGCCCAGGGGTCAGCCCCAGCATTTT. Its protein is CASSRPRGQPQHF. The full variable domain, with the rest looked up from reference TRBV2 and TRBJ1-5, is EPEVTQTPSHQVTQMGQEVILRCVPISNHLYFYWYRQILGQKVEFLVSFYNNEISEKSEIFDDQFSVERPDGSNFTLKIRSTKLEDSAMYFCASSRPRGQPQHFGDGTRLSIL.

The V call is TRBV7-2, the J call TRBJ1-3, with D unresolved. Germline lookup yields CDR1 SGHTA and CDR2 FQGNSA. The CDR3 is made up of 16 amino acids. Deletions cut 1 base from V and 0 bases from J, with 10 bases between. The CDR3: CASSLVATHSGNTIYF. The CDR3, as DNA: TGTGCCAGCAGCTTAGTTGCCACCCACTCTGGAAACACCATATATTTT. Supplemented by reference TRBV7-2 and TRBJ1-3, the full variable domain reads GAGVSQSPSNKVTEKGKDVELRCDPISGHTALYWYRQSLGQGLEFLIYFQGNSAPDKSGLPSDRFSAERTGGSVSTLTIQRTQQEDSAVYLCASSLVATHSGNTIYFGEGSWLTVV.

The gene calls are TRBV19 and TRBJ2-3; the match to TRBD2 covers 10 bases. V lost 5 bases to trimming and J lost 3 bases; unmatched junction nucleotides: 11. The germline V gene encodes CDR1 LNHDA and CDR2 SQIVND (reference sequence). The CDR3 is 17 amino acids. The CDR3 DNA sequence: TGTGCCAGTAGTGCAGGACTAGCTAGCGGGAGTACAGATACGCAGTATTTT. Translated, it gives CASSAGLASGSTDTQYF.

The J gene is TRBJ2-3, the V gene TRBV11-2; D possibly corresponds to TRBD1 (5 bases). CDR3 length: 15 amino acids. Germline CDR1 SGHAT, CDR2 FQNNGV. V was pared by 1 base and J by 0 bases, with 8 bases between. In DNA, the CDR3 is TGTGCCAGCAGCTTAGGGGCAGGGAGCACAGATACGCAGTATTTT. Translated: CASSLGAGSTDTQYF.

The rearrangement links TRBV11-2 to TRBJ2-5; either TRBD1 or TRBD2 may fit D (7 bases each). Germline CDR1 SGHAT, CDR2 FQNNGV. The CDR3 loop spans 15 amino acids. Trimming took 5 bases from V and 4 from J, leaving 17 bases between them. The CDR3 coding sequence is TGTGCCAGCAGCAAGCAGGGGGGGCGCCGAGAGACCCAGTACTTC. Amino acid sequence: CASSKQGGRRETQYF.

The rearrangement uses TRBV28 and TRBJ1-2; 7 positions agree with TRBD1. The CDR3 loop spans 13 amino acids. The germline V gene has CDR1 MDHEN and CDR2 SYDVKM. The V segment lost 2 bases and the J segment 9 bases; nucleotides outside the gene matches: 6. In nucleotides, the CDR3 is TGTGCCAGCAGTTTAAATGGACAGGTCAGCTACACCTTC. Amino acids: CASSLNGQVSYTF.

The chain links TRBV7-2 to TRBJ2-5; D possibly uses TRBD1 or TRBD2 (6 bases each). This CDR3 is built from 13 residues. Germline V lookup: CDR1 SGHTA, CDR2 FQGNSA. The ends were cut back, 1 base at V and 4 bases at J, with 7 bases in the middle. For the CDR3, the DNA is TGTGCCAGCAGCTTAGAGGGGGGAGAGACCCAGTACTTC. Translation gives CASSLEGGETQYF. The whole variable domain, remainder taken from reference TRBV7-2 and TRBJ2-5, is GAGVSQSPSNKVTEKGKDVELRCDPISGHTALYWYRQSLGQGLEFLIYFQGNSAPDKSGLPSDRFSAERTGGSVSTLTIQRTQQEDSAVYLCASSLEGGETQYFGPGTRLLVL.

The gene calls are TRBV7-2 and TRBJ1-1; TRBD1 matches 8 bases. Trimming at V came to 5 bases and at J to 1 base, leaving 3 bases not matched to a gene. CDR3 length: 14 residues. The germline CDR1 and CDR2 sequences are SGHTA and FQGNSA. CDR3 sequence reads: CASSMGQANTEAFF. Written as DNA, the CDR3 is TGTGCCAGCAGCATGGGACAGGCGAACACTGAAGCTTTCTTT.

The V call is TRBV6-5, the J call TRBJ2-7, with D perhaps being TRBD1 or TRBD2 (7 bases each). This CDR3 region has 14 residues. The V gene's germline CDR1 is MNHEY and CDR2 SVGAGI. V dropped 5 bases and J dropped 5 bases, with 16 bases sitting between them. The CDR3 DNA sequence: TGTGCCAGCAGTAACCAGGGGGGGGACCACGAGCAGTACTTC. Amino acid sequence: CASSNQGGDHEQYF.